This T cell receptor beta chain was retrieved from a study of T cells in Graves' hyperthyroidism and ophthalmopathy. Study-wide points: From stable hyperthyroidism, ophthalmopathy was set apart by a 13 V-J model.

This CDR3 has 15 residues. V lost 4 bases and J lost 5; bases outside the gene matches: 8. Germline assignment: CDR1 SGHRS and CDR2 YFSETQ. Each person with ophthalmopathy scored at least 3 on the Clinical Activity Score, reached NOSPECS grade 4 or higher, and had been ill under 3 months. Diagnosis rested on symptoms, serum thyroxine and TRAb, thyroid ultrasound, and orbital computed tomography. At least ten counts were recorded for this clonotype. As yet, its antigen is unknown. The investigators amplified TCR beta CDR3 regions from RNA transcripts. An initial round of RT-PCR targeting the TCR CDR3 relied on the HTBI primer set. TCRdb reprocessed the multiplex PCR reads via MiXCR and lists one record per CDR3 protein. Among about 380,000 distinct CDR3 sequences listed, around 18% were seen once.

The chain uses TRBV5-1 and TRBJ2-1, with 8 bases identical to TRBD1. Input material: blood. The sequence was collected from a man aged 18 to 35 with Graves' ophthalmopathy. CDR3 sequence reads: CASSTTGVINNEQFF. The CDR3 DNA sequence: TGCGCCAGCAGCACGACAGGGGTGATTAACAATGAGCAGTTCTTC.